These 18 T cell receptor beta chains share one sample of origin, sequenced in a study of blood T cells in healthy people across ages. Together with a sample-barcoded 5' primer, a J-beta primer mix was included in a second PCR lasting about 7 to 12 cycles. TCRdb reprocessed the 5' RACE reads via MiXCR and lists one record per CDR3 protein. Here the sample spans 1.5 million to 2 million distinct CDR3 sequences, around 48% being singletons. The sequencing input was blood. The receptors originated from a woman in her forties in good health.

V and J are TRBV4-3 and TRBJ1-6; D might be TRBD1 (6 bases). Germline V gene data show CDR1 as LGHNA and CDR2 as YSLEER. The V gene lost 0 bases and the J gene lost 0 bases, with 18 bases spanning the gap. The CDR3 spans 20 residues. The CDR3 DNA is TGCGCCAGCAGCCAAGAAGGCGCACAGGGCCTGAGCTCCTATAATTCACCCCTCCACTTT. Protein product: CASSQEGAQGLSSYNSPLHF.

V usage is TRBV20-1 and J usage is TRBJ2-3; 8 nucleotides line up with TRBD2. Germline lookup yields CDR1 DFQATT and CDR2 SNEGSKA (reference sequence). The CDR3 covers 14 residues. With 4 bases clipped from V and 6 bases from J, the junction kept 9 bases outside the gene matches. The CDR3 loop is CSANSGAGVDTQYF. CDR3 coding DNA: TGCAGTGCTAATAGCGGGGCGGGGGTGGATACGCAGTATTTT.

The V gene is TRBV6-1, the J gene TRBJ2-3, with D possibly being TRBD1 (6 bases). From germline, CDR1 is MNHNS and CDR2 SASEGT. V was shortened by 7 bases and J by 5 bases, with 19 bases between the two germline ends. This CDR3 comprises 15 residues. CDR3 residues: CASNRYRALRDTQYF. Written as DNA, the CDR3 is TGTGCCAGCAACCGATACAGGGCTCTCAGAGATACGCAGTATTTT.

The chain combines TRBV2 with TRBJ1-4; tentative D call: TRBD1 (6 bases). Germline CDR1 reads SNHLY; CDR2 reads FYNNEI. The V gene lost 11 bases and the J gene lost 6 bases, with 13 bases spanning the gap. The CDR3 extends over 12 amino acids. CDR3 loop: CAGRTADEKLFF. CDR3 bases: TGTGCCGGCCGGACAGCCGATGAAAAACTGTTTTTT. The full variable domain, rest sourced from reference TRBV2 and TRBJ1-4, is EPEVTQTPSHQVTQMGQEVILRCVPISNHLYFYWYRQILGQKVEFLVSFYNNEISEKSEIFDDQFSVERPDGSNFTLKIRSTKLEDSAMYFCAGRTADEKLFFGSGTQLSVL.

The V gene is TRBV4-2, the J gene TRBJ2-6; tentative D call: TRBD2 (5 bases). This CDR3 spans 15 amino acids. The V gene's germline CDR1 is LGHNA and CDR2 YNFKEQ. Trimming stripped 4 bases from V and 2 bases from J, with 9 bases between. CDR3 residues: CASSPYGTGANVLTF. In nucleotides, the CDR3 is TGTGCCAGCAGCCCGTACGGGACTGGGGCCAACGTCCTGACTTTC.

This clonotype has more than one count but fewer than ten. The V and J genes are TRBV27 and TRBJ2-1; D gene unclear. V lost 9 bases to trimming and J lost 10 bases, with 22 bases between them. The germline gives CDR1 MNHEY, CDR2 SMNVEV (reference sequence). CDR3 length: 14 amino acids. CDR3 residues: CARPRLIGSDEQFF. CDR3 nucleotides: TGTGCCAGACCGCGTTTGATCGGGTCGGACGAGCAGTTCTTC.

V is TRBV25-1 and J is TRBJ1-4; D call uncertain. Germline V gene data show CDR1 as MGHDK and CDR2 as SYGVNS. The ends were cut back, 5 bases at V and 2 bases at J, with 15 bases in the middle. CDR3 length: 16 amino acids. The DNA of the CDR3 is TGTGCCAGCAGTCCCTCACTTGCGGGGACTAATGAAAAACTGTTTTTT. Protein sequence: CASSPSLAGTNEKLFF.

The J gene is TRBJ2-7, the V gene TRBV6-2 or TRBV6-3; possible D gene TRBD2, 5 bases. The CDR3 extends over 16 amino acids. Germline CDR1 reads MNHEY; CDR2 reads SVGEGT. Deletions cut 7 bases from V and 0 bases from J, with 19 bases between. The CDR3 protein is CASTLLRVLSSYEQYF. The CDR3 DNA is TGTGCCAGCACCCTACTGAGGGTCCTAAGCTCCTACGAGCAGTACTTC.

V and J are TRBV6-5 and TRBJ2-1; the match to TRBD2 covers 12 bases. The CDR3 is 15 residues long. CDR1 is MNHEY, CDR2 SVGAGI, per germline. V dropped 4 bases and J dropped 6; count of bases not matched to a gene: 4. The CDR3 DNA reads as TGTGCCAGCAGTTCTAGCGGGGGGGCAATCAATGAGCAGTTCTTC. This encodes CASSSSGGAINEQFF.

The chain carries TRBV7-3 and TRBJ2-2; D unclear. V lost 5 bases, J lost 6 bases, and 10 bases lay in between. The CDR3 spans 13 residues. Germline CDR1 is SGHTA and CDR2 is FQGTGA. CDR3 DNA sequence: TGTGCCAGCAGCCCTCAGTGGGCCGGGGAGCTGTTTTTT. Protein product: CASSPQWAGELFF. The entire variable domain, with the rest obtained from reference TRBV7-3 and TRBJ2-2, is as follows: GAGVSQTPSNKVTEKGKYVELRCDPISGHTALYWYRQSLGQGPEFLIYFQGTGAADDSGLPNDRFFAVRPEGSVSTLKIQRTERGDSAVYLCASSPQWAGELFFGEGSRLTVL.

This clonotype turned up a few times. The chain joins TRBV29-1 to TRBJ2-5; D is uncertain. V was trimmed by 0 bases and J by 1 base, leaving 12 bases between them. CDR1 is SQVTM and CDR2 is ANQGSEA in the germline V gene. This CDR3 is 15 amino acids long. CDR3 in amino acids: CSVEDPFGGQETQYF. CDR3 nucleotide sequence: TGCAGCGTTGAAGATCCCTTCGGCGGCCAAGAGACCCAGTACTTC.

The V gene is TRBV27, the J gene TRBJ2-7; TRBD2 might be the D (7 bases). CDR1 is MNHEY, CDR2 SMNVEV, per germline (reference sequence). There are 16 residues in the CDR3. The germline V and J ends were trimmed by 6 bases and 5 bases, with 23 bases remaining between them. The CDR3 reads CASSQGGWEGKHEQYF. The CDR3 nucleotides read TGTGCCAGCAGCCAAGGGGGTTGGGAGGGTAAGCACGAGCAGTACTTC.

The J gene is TRBJ2-6, the V gene TRBV7-2; D remains ambiguous. This CDR3 region has 18 residues. V dropped 7 bases and J dropped 4 bases, with 23 bases sitting between them. Germline CDR1 is SGHTA and CDR2 is FQGNSA. The CDR3 reads CASTLKTLRGEGANVLTF. In DNA, the CDR3 is TGTGCCAGCACCCTAAAGACACTGAGAGGAGAGGGGGCCAACGTCCTGACTTTC.

This rearrangement joins TRBV7-2 to TRBJ1-5, with a tentative D call TRBD1 (5 bases). Trimming took off 5 bases at V and 2 bases at J, with 13 bases between the two ends. Per germline, CDR1 SGHTA and CDR2 FQGNSA. The CDR3 covers 15 residues. In nucleotides, the CDR3 is TGTGCCAGCAGCGAAGGGGCAGGCCGCAATCAGCCCCAGCATTTT. Translated: CASSEGAGRNQPQHF.

V usage is TRBV2 and J usage is TRBJ2-4; 7 bases align to TRBD2. The DNA end lines up better with TRBJ2-7; the J call may be wrong. This CDR3 region has 10 residues. CDR1 SNHLY and CDR2 FYNNEI come from the germline V gene. The CDR3 loop reads CASGGGEQYF. The CDR3, as DNA: TGTGCCAGTGGGGGGGGCGAGCAGTACTTC.

The sample holds a few counts of this clonotype. The chain recombines TRBV4-3 with TRBJ2-5, with 9 positions matching TRBD1. With V trimmed by 1 base and J by 2 bases, 5 bases remained unmatched. This CDR3 has 16 amino acids. Germline V gene data show CDR1 as LGHNA and CDR2 as YSLEER. The CDR3 is CASSQGQGGGQETQYF. The CDR3 nucleotides are TGCGCCAGCAGCCAAGGACAGGGGGGAGGGCAAGAGACCCAGTACTTC.

The chain has TRBV7-9 and TRBJ1-2; D is uncertain. This CDR3 has 12 amino acids. V was cut by 4 bases and J by 8 bases, with 11 bases left in between. Germline V gene data show CDR1 as SEHNR and CDR2 as FQNEAQ (reference sequence). DNA for the CDR3: TGTGCCAGCAGCTCAGTGGAGGAGGGCTACACCTTC. Its translation is CASSSVEEGYTF.

Comments on this clonotype: A much larger clone lies a single base off, so this may be a read error. V gene TRBV12-3 or TRBV12-4 combines with J gene TRBJ2-1, with D possibly TRBD2 on 6 matching bases. The J call may be incorrect, as the DNA end agrees better with TRBJ2-7. CDR3 length: 12 residues. DNA of the CDR3: TGTGCCATCAGTTTCGGGGGTTCCGAGCAGTACTTC. Translating gives CAISFGGSEQYF.